This TCR beta chain was documented in a study of T cell repertoires in cytomegalovirus infection (dated by TCRdb to between 2018 and 2020). General notes on the study: Because public TCR beta signatures pointed to carriage of CMV infection together with the matching HLA type, the HLA type of each donor mattered for the analysis. The investigation overall reported the following: Cumulative frequency of public TCR beta family members discriminated carriers of CMV infection plus the relevant HLA type in this cohort and an independent approximately 400-donor cohort. The ex vivo response was dominated by HLA-C-restricted CMV-specific TCR beta clonotypes, and the single most frequent clonotype in two of eight donors was supplied by these HLA-C-restricted clonotypes.

Trimming removed 7 bases from V and 3 bases from J, leaving 16 bases between the germline ends. The germline V gene encodes CDR1 SQVTM and CDR2 ANQGSEA. The CDR3 spans 13 residues, from the cysteine through the phenylalanine. The only DNA kept is the CDR3, 39 bases in frame from the first base. TCRdb shows the sequencer as Illumina HiSeq 1500. The public reads were reprocessed in TCRdb via fastp at Q25 and MiXCR, keeping in-frame beta chains. Here each entry gathers all rows of one CDR3 protein and keeps the most common genes and DNA. The sample table lists 150,000 or so distinct CDR3 sequences, approximately 17% of them with a count of one. Around 20% of the sample is taken by the ten largest. This clonotype was seen at least ten times. Its antigen is currently not known. The input lacks base qualities; no much larger clone sits a single base away.

This sequence was found in a human donor in good health (CMV status not recorded). Some clones in this sample may be carry-over from other donors' samples. Sequenced material: CD8+ T cells from PBMCs. The chain links TRBV29-1 with TRBJ2-7, with the D gene not clear enough to name. The nucleotides are TGCAGCGCCTCGTTGGACGGTTACTACGAGCAGTACTTC. This is translated as CSASLDGYYEQYF.